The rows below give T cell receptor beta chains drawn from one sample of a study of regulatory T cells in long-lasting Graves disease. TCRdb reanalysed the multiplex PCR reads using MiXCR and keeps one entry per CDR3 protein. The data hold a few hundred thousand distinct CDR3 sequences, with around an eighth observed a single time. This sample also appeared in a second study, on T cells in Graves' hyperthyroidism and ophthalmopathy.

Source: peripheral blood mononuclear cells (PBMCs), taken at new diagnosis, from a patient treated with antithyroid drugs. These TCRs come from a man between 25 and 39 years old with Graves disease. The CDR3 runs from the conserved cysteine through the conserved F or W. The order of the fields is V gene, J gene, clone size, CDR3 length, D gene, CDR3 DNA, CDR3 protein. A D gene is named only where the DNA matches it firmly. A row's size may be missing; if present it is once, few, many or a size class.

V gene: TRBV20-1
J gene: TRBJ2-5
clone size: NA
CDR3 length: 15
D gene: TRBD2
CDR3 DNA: TGCAGTGCAAATCCGGGACTAGCGGGTCAAGAGACCCAGTACTTC
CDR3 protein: CSANPGLAGQETQYF

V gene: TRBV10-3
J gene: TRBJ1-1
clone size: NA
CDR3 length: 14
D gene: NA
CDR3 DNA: TGTGCCATCAGTGAGTCGATGCCTCCCTCACGGGCTTTCTTT
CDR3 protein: CAISESMPPSRAFF

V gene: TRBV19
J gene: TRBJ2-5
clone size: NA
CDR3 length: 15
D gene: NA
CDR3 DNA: TGTGCCAGTAGTATAGTTCAGGGGAATCAAGAGACCCAGTACTTC
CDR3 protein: CASSIVQGNQETQYF

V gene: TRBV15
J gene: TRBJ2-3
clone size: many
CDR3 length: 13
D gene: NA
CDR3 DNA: TGTGCCACCAGCTACAGGGTCTCAGATACGCAGTATTTT
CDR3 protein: CATSYRVSDTQYF

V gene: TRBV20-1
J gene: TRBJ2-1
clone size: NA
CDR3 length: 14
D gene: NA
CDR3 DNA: TGCAGTGCTACGGAGGGCTCCTCCTACAATGAGCAGTTCTTC
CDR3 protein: CSATEGSSYNEQFF

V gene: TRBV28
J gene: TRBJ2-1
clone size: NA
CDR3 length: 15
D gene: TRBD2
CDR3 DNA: TGTGCCAGCAGGCTAGGGGGACTAGCGTTTAATGAGCAGTTCTTC
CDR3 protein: CASRLGGLAFNEQFF

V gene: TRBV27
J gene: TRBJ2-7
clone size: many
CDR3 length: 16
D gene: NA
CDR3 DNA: TGTGCCAGCAGTTCCCCCGGGACTCCGACCGGTTACGAGCAGTACTTC
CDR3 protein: CASSSPGTPTGYEQYF

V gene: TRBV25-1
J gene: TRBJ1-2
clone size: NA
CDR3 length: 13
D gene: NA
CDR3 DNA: TGTGCCAGTAGGGGAATAACTAACTATGGCTACACCTTC
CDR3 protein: CASRGITNYGYTF

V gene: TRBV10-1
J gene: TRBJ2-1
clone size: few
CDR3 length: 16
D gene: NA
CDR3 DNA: TGCGCCAGCAGTGAGTCTCTCCACGGCCGCGGCAATGAGCAGTTCTTC
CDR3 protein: CASSESLHGRGNEQFF

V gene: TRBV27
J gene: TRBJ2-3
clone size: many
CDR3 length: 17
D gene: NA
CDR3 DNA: TGTGCCAGCAGCCGTCGTGGGACGCCCATTGGCACAGATACGCAGTATTTT
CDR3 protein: CASSRRGTPIGTDTQYF

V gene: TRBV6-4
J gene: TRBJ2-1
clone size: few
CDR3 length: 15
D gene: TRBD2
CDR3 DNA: TGTGCCAGCCCTGGGGCTAGCGGGGATTACAATGAGCAGTTCTTC
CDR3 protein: CASPGASGDYNEQFF

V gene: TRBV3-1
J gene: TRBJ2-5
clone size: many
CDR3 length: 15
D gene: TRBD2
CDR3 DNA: TGTGCCAGCAGCGAGGGACTACAAGAACAAGAGACCCAGTACTTC
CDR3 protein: CASSEGLQEQETQYF

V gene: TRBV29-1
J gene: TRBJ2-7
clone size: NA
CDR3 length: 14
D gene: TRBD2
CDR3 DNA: TGCAGCGTTGAAAGCGGGAGAAACCCCTACGAGCAGTACTTC
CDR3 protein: CSVESGRNPYEQYF

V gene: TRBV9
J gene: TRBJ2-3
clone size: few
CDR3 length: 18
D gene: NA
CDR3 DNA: TGTGCCAGCAGCCCTCTCTCCCCCTCGCGCGCGGGGTCACATACGCAGTATTTT
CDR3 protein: CASSPLSPSRAGSHTQYF

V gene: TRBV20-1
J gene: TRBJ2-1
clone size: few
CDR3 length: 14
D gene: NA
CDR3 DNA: TGCAGTGCCACCGAAATGGAGGGAAGACATGAGCAGTTCTTC
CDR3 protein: CSATEMEGRHEQFF

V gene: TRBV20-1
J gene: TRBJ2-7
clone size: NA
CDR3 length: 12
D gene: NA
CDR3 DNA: TGCAGTGCTAGTCGGGCAGCCTACGAGCAGTACTTC
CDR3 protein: CSASRAAYEQYF

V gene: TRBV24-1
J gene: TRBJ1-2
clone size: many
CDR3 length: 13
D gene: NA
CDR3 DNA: TGTGCCACCAGTGTACCGGACCAGGATGGCTACACCTTC
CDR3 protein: CATSVPDQDGYTF

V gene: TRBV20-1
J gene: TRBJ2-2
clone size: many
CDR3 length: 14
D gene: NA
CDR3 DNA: TGCAGTGCTAGCCGGGTGGCGGGCACCGGGGAGCTGTTTTTT
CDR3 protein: CSASRVAGTGELFF

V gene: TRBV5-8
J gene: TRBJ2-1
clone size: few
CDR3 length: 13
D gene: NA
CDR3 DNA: TGTGCCAGCCTGATAAGGGAGAACAATGAGCAGTTCTTC
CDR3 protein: CASLIRENNEQFF

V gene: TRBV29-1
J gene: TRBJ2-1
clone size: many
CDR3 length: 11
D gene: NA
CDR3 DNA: TGCAGCGTTGAAGATAGAGGGCTGCAGTTCTTC
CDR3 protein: CSVEDRGLQFF

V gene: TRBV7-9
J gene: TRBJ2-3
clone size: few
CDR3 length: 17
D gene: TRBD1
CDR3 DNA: TGTGCCAGCAGCTTAGGATACCGGCCGACAGGGGCAGATACGCAGTATTTT
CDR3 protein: CASSLGYRPTGADTQYF

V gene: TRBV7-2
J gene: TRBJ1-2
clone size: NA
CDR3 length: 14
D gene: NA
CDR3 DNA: TGTGCCAGCAGCAAAATGACAGGAACCGATGGCTACACCTTC
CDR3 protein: CASSKMTGTDGYTF

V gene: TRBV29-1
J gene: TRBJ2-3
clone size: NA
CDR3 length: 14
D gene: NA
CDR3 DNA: TGCAGCGTTCCCCCCGGGCGGGGCACAGATACGCAGTATTTT
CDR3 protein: CSVPPGRGTDTQYF